The following is a T cell receptor (beta chain) sequence with its context. This record comes from a study of cytomegalovirus exposure and HLA in healthy donors. TCRdb keeps only in-frame clones here, not all; method: immunoSEQ multiplex PCR. The table shows about 160,000 clones, with about 90% occurring only once. CDR3 length: 14 amino acids. Germline CDR1 reads MNHNS; CDR2 reads SASEGT. Trimming took off 3 bases at V and 2 bases at J, with 11 bases between the two ends. Sample: PBMCs. The TCR was taken from a man aged 18 to 30 in good health and CMV-seropositive. This sequence joins TRBV6-1 and TRBJ2-7; weak D call: TRBD1 (5 bases). CDR3 protein: CASSDVDMTYEQYF. As DNA, the CDR3 is TGTGCCAGCAGTGATGTGGACATGACCTACGAGCAGTACTTC.